A single T cell receptor beta chain is shown here with its context. Its cognate antigen is unknown. This CDR3 has 13 residues. Germline CDR1 DFQATT, CDR2 SNEGSKA (reference sequence). The V end lost 3 bases, the J end lost 2 bases, and 8 bases lay between the germline ends. The data stem from a study of Graves' ophthalmopathy and Graves' hyperthyroidism. Turning to the study itself: Before any treatment was given, at initial diagnosis, peripheral blood was collected. Study-level points and caveats: Detection in blood was also observed for most expanded thyroid clonotypes above 0.001 frequency. Between ophthalmopathy and stable hyperthyroidism, a 13-signature model drew a separation with about 88% sensitivity and about 80% specificity.

RNA transcripts served as template for amplifying TCR beta CDR3 sequences. Second-round multiplex PCR came after a first-round RT-PCR that employed HTBI primers. TCRdb re-called the multiplex PCR reads through MiXCR, storing one row per CDR3 protein. This table holds about 370,000 distinct CDR3 sequences, about a sixth found once. Exclusion criteria comprised other autoimmune diseases, uncontrolled infections, pregnancy or lactation in patients. The sequenced sample was peripheral blood. The rearrangement joins TRBV20-1 to TRBJ1-3; tentative D call: TRBD1 (5 bases). This clonotype originated in a woman aged 18-29 years with Graves' ophthalmopathy. The CDR3 nucleotides are TGCAGTGCTAGCGGAGGGGCTGGAAACACCATATATTTT. Residues: CSASGGAGNTIYF.